This TCR beta chain derives from a study of tumor-infiltrating lymphocytes in primary liver carcinoma. Whole-study context: Those enrolled were patients of both sexes, who were aged 30 to 69 years. Findings and caveats of the study: Tumor-adjacent and tumor-blood pairs showed less overlap than tumor region pairs.

Starting material of around 490 ng total RNA yielded TCR beta cDNA via a constant-region primer. Employing slightly modified ARM-PCR, three nested multiplex PCR rounds were run, and these gave rise to the TCR beta libraries. The first two PCR rounds used TRBV1-TRBV30 primers with a Cbeta primer, approximately 9 cycles each. TCRdb analysed the multiplex PCR reads with MiXCR anew, one entry per CDR3 protein. The sample has 50,000 to 65,000 distinct CDR3 sequences, over 60% seen once; the top ten hold roughly 40%. CDR1 SGHRS and CDR2 YFSETQ come from the germline V gene. The CDR3 is 14 amino acids. This clonotype was recorded only once. Its antigen is unidentified. Mismatch with germline at one junction end may stem from a read error. Between about 17 and 34 mg of unsorted bulk tissue served as the source from which RNA and DNA were co-extracted.

Sequenced sample: liver tumor tissue from sampling region 4. Subset noted: tumor region T4, right-lateral pole. The V and J genes are TRBV5-1 and TRBJ2-3; TRBD1 matches 7 bases. This TCR derives from a man in his forties with primary liver carcinoma and hepatitis B virus infection. This chain's CDR3 is CASSLATGTDTRYF. The DNA of the CDR3 is TGCGCCAGCAGCTTGGCGACAGGGACAGATACGCGGTATTTT.